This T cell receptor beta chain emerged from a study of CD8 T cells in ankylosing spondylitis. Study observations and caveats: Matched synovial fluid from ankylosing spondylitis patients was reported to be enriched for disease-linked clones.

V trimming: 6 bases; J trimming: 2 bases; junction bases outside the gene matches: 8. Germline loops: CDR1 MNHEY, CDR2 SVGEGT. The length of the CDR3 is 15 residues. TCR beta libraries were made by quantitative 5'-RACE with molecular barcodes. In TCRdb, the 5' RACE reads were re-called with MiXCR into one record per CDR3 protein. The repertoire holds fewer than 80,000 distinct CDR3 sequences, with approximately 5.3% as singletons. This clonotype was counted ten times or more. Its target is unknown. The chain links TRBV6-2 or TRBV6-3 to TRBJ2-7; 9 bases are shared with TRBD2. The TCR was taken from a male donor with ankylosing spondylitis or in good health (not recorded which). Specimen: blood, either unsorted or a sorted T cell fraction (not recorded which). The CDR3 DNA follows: TGTGCCAGCAGCCAAACTAGCGGGTCTACCTACGAGCAGTACTTC. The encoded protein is CASSQTSGSTYEQYF.